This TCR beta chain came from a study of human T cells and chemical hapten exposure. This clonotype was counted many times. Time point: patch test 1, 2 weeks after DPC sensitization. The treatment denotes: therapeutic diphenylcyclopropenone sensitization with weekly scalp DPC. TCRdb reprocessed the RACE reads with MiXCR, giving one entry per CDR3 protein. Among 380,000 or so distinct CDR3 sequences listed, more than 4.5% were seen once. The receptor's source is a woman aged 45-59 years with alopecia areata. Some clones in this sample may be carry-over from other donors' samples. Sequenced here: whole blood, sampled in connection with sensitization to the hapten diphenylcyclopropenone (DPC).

In DNA, the CDR3 is TGCAGTGCTAGAGATCCCAACACTGAAGCTTTCTTT. Residues: CSARDPNTEAFF. This sequence joins TRBV20-1 and TRBJ1-1, with unresolved D. This CDR3 region has 12 residues. V lost 0 bases and J lost 2, with 4 bases in between. Germline V lookup: CDR1 DFQATT, CDR2 SNEGSKA (reference sequence).